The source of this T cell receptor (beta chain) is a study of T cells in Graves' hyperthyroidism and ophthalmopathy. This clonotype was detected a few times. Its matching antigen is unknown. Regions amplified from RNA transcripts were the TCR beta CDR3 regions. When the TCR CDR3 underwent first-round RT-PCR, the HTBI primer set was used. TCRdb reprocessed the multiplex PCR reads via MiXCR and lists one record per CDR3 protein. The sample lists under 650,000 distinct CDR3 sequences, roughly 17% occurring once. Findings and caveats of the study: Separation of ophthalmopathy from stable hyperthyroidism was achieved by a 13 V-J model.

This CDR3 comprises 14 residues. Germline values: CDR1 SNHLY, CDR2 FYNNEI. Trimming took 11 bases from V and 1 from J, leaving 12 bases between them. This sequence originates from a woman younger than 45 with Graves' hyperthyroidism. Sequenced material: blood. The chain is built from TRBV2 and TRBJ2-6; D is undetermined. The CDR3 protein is CASRLPSGANVLTF. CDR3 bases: TGTGCCTCCAGACTCCCATCTGGGGCCAACGTCCTGACTTTC.